This T cell receptor beta chain was recorded in a study of CD8+CD57+ T cells in acquired aplastic anemia. Study results and caveats: Found in both controls and patients were around 29 CD8+ CDR3 sequences.

Genomic DNA served as template for TCR beta VDJ and CDR3 profiling. TCRdb passed the reads through MiXCR, listing each CDR3 protein once. The sample lists about 42,000 distinct CDR3 sequences; around 63% were seen once. For this clonotype: Its antigen is currently unknown.

J gave up 0 bases and V 6 bases, and 4 bases lay outside the gene matches. CDR3 length: 14 amino acids. CDR1 and CDR2 from the germline V gene are ENHRY and SYGVKD. The material sequenced was sorted CD4+, CD8+, or CD8+CD57+ T cells (not recorded which) from PBMCs. The receptor's source is a human donor in good health, serving as a control. V usage is TRBV10-3 and J usage is TRBJ2-7; 8 bases fit TRBD1. The CDR3 spells CAIRSGQGSYEQYF. CDR3 coding DNA: TGTGCCATCAGATCCGGACAGGGCTCCTACGAGCAGTACTTC.